This T cell receptor beta chain was sequenced during a study of OX40 agonist ivuxolimab in advanced cancers. Profiled with immunoSEQ multiplex PCR; TCRdb holds only in-frame clones, not every one. The sample contains 58,000 or so clones, around 89% of which appear only once. A remark on this clone: What it binds is not known.

The CDR3 contains 14 residues. The germline V gene has CDR1 SGHTA and CDR2 FQGNSA. Trimming removed 4 bases from V and 1 base from J, with 10 bases in between. Study conclusions and caveats: At 0.1 to 3.0 mg/kg and by week 6, CD4+ and CD8+ T cells in the blood had expanded clonally. Relative to CD4+ cells, CD8+ T cells on average had more expanded clones.

The rearrangement uses TRBV7-2 and TRBJ2-5; the D call may be TRBD1 or TRBD2 (5 bases each). This receptor was identified in an adult with an advanced solid tumor such as melanoma, head and neck, liver or kidney cancer. The sequencing here drew on CD4+ or CD8+ T cells sorted from blood, taken in a trial of the OX40 agonist ivuxolimab. This CDR3 is CASSSLGGQETQYF. The CDR3 DNA reads as TGTGCCAGCAGCTCGCTTGGGGGCCAAGAGACCCAGTACTTC.